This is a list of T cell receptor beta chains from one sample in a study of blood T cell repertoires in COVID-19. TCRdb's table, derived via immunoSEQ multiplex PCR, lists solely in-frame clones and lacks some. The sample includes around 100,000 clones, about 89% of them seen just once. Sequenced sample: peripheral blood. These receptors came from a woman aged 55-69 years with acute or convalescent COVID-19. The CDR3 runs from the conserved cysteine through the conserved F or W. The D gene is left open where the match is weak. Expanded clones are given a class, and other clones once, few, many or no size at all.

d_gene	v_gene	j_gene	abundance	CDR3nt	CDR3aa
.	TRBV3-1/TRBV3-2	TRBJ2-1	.	TGTGCCAGCGGGATGGAGGGAGTTTACTACAATGAGCAGTTCTTC	CASGMEGVYYNEQFF
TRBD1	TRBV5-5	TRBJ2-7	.	TGTGCCAGCAGTCCTACGACAGGGGGAGTATCCTACGAGCAGTACTTC	CASSPTTGGVSYEQYF
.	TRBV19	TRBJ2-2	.	TGTGCCAGTAGTATAGTGGGGGGTACCGGGGAGCTGTTTTTT	CASSIVGGTGELFF
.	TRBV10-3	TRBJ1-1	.	TGTGCCATCAGTGAGTACGGGGGGATTGAAGCTTTCTTT	CAISEYGGIEAFF
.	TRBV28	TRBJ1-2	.	TGTGCCAGCATTTCGGGGGGGTCCCATGGCTACACCTTC	CASISGGSHGYTF
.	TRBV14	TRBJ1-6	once	TGTGCCAGCAGCCTTTTCCCCTCGGGGGGCGGAAGAGTTTCACCCCTCCACTTT	CASSLFPSGGGRVSPLHF
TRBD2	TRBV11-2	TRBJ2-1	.	TGTGCCAGCAGCTTATACCTAGCGGGACCCAATGAGCAGTTCTTC	CASSLYLAGPNEQFF
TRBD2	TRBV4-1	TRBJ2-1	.	TGCGCCAGCAGCCAAGAGTCGGAAGGGACTAGGTTGTTCTTC	CASSQESEGTRLFF
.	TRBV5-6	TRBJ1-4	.	TGTGCCAGCAGCTTGTATGGCCCCCACGCGGCTCAAAAACTGTTTTTT	CASSLYGPHAAQKLFF
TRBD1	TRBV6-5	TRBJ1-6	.	TGTGCCAGCAGTTACTCCGGGACAGGGGGTAATTCACCCCTCCACTTT	CASSYSGTGGNSPLHF
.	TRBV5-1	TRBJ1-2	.	TGCGCCAGCAGCTTGGGGGGAGAGGGCTACACCTTC	CASSLGGEGYTF
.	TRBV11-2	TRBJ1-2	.	TGTGCCAGCAGCTTAGAATCAGGGATCAACTATGGCTACACCTTC	CASSLESGINYGYTF
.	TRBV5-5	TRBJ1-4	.	TGTGCCAGCAGCTACCAGGGTAGGGAAAAACTGTTTTTT	CASSYQGREKLFF
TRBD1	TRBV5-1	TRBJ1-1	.	TGCGCCAGCAGCGCCCGGACAGGCCTTTTGAACACTGAAGCTTTCTTT	CASSARTGLLNTEAFF
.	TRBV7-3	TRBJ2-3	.	TGTGCCAGCAGCCCCGGGATAAAAGATACGCAGTATTTT	CASSPGIKDTQYF
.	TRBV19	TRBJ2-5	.	TGTGCCAGTAGTATATCGCGCCTCGGGGGAGAGACCCAGTACTTC	CASSISRLGGETQYF
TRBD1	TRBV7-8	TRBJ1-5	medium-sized	TGTGCCAGCAGCAGGTACAGGGGTCGGTATCAGCCCCAGCATTTT	CASSRYRGRYQPQHF
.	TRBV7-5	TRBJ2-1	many	TGTGCCAGAAGCTTAGGTAGAGGCCTAGCGGGCTTTGGGAATGAGCAGTTCTTC	CARSLGRGLAGFGNEQFF
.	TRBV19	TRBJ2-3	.	TGTGCCAGTAGTGTTACTAGCCCGGCCGCAGATACGCAGTATTTT	CASSVTSPAADTQYF
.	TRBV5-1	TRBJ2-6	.	TGCGCCAGCAGCTTGGACCCGTTAGCTGGGGCCAACGTCCTGACTTTC	CASSLDPLAGANVLTF
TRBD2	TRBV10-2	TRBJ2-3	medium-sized	TGCGCCACTCGGGCGGGAGATTCAGATACGCAGTATTTT	CATRAGDSDTQYF
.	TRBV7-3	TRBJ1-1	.	TGTGCCAGCAGCCTGGAGGGAGACACTGAAGCTTTCTTT	CASSLEGDTEAFF
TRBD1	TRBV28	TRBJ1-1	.	TGTGCCAGCAGTGGGACAGGGGGAATGAACACTGAAGCTTTCTTT	CASSGTGGMNTEAFF
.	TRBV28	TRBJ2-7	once	TGTGCCAGCAGTTTCTCCGGGAGTAGGTACGAGCAGTACTTC	CASSFSGSRYEQYF
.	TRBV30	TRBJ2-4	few	TGTGCCTGGAGTGTACGAGGAGGTATACTAGCCAAAAACATTCAGTACTTC	CAWSVRGGILAKNIQYF
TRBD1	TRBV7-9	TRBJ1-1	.	TGTGCCAGCAGCCCCGGGGACAGTTTAAACACTGAAGCTTTCTTT	CASSPGDSLNTEAFF
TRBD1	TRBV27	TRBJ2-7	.	TGTGCCAGCAGTTTTCAGGGGGCTTCTCACGAGCAGTACTTC	CASSFQGASHEQYF
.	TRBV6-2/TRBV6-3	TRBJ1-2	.	TGTGCCAGCAGTTCCGCGAGGGAAAGTGCGGCCCTATTCTATGGCTACACCTTC	CASSSARESAALFYGYTF
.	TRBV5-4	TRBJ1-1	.	TGTGCCAGCAACAAACAGGGTTTCGAGAACACTGAAGCTTTCTTT	CASNKQGFENTEAFF
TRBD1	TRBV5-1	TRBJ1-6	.	TGCGCCAGCAGCTCAGGACAGGGCGGTAATTCACCCCTCCACTTT	CASSSGQGGNSPLHF
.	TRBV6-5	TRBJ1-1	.	TGTGCCAGCAGCGGCAGGGCCGGGACTGAAGCTTTCTTT	CASSGRAGTEAFF
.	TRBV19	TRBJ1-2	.	TGTGCCAGTAGTATAAAGGGGAACTATGGCTACACCTTC	CASSIKGNYGYTF
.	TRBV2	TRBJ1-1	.	TGTGCCAGCAGCGTGGACACAGACACTGAAGCTTTCTTT	CASSVDTDTEAFF
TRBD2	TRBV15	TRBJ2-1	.	TGTGCCACCAGCAGAGGGGCCCCCGGACTAGCGGGAAGGGGCTTTTACAATGAGCAGTTCTTC	CATSRGAPGLAGRGFYNEQFF
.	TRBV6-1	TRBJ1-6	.	TGTGCCAGCAGTGAACAAAACTATAATTCACCCCTCCACTTT	CASSEQNYNSPLHF
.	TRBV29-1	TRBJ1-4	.	TGCAGCGCCCTCCTCGGGGGTGAAAAACTGTTTTTT	CSALLGGEKLFF
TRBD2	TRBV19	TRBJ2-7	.	TGTGCCAGTAGTATAGACTTTAGCGGGATTGCCTACGAGCAGTACTTC	CASSIDFSGIAYEQYF
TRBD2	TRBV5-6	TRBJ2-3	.	TGTGCCAGCAGTCGGCCCAGCGGGAGGGCAGATACGCAGTATTTT	CASSRPSGRADTQYF
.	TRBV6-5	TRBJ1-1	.	TGTGCCAGCGCCCCATACGAACAAAGAACTGAAGCTTTCTTT	CASAPYEQRTEAFF
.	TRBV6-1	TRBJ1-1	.	TGTGCCAGCAGTGAACTGACACTTGAAGCTTTCTTT	CASSELTLEAFF
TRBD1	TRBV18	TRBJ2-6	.	TGTGCCAGCTCACCATTCGAGGGGGCTCGTTCTGGGGCCAACGTCCTGACTTTC	CASSPFEGARSGANVLTF
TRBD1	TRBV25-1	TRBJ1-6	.	TGTGCCAGCAGTCCATACAGGGGAATGAGTTCACCCCTCCACTTT	CASSPYRGMSSPLHF
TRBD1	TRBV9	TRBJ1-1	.	TGTGCCAGCAGCGCAACAGGGGTGACTGAAGCTTTCTTT	CASSATGVTEAFF
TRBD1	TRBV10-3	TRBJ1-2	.	TGTGCCGTACTTTCACAGGGGGCCGGGGGCTACACCTTC	CAVLSQGAGGYTF
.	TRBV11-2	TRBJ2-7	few	TGTGCCAGCATCGGACAGTTAACCTACGAGCAGTACTTC	CASIGQLTYEQYF
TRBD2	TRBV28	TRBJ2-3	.	TGTGCCACCTTAGCGGGAGGTTACACAGATACGCAGTATTTT	CATLAGGYTDTQYF
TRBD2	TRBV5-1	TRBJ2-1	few	TGCGCCAGCAGTGATACGGGAGGCGAGCAGTTCTTC	CASSDTGGEQFF
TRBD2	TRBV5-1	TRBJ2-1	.	TGCGCCAGCAGCAACGGACTAGCGGGAGGCAATGAGCAGTTCTTC	CASSNGLAGGNEQFF
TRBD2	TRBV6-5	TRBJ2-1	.	TGTGCCAGCAGGGGTAGCGGGAGGGGCAATGAGCAGTTCTTC	CASRGSGRGNEQFF
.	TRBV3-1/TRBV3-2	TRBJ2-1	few	TGTGCCAGCAGCCAACAGCAGGGATATTCCGGCAATGAGCAGTTCTTC	CASSQQQGYSGNEQFF
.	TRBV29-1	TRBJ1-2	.	TGCAGCGTTGAGGGGCAAACCCTCTATGGCTACACCTTC	CSVEGQTLYGYTF
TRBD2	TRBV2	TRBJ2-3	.	TGTGCCAGCAATTTAGCGGGACTCACAGATACGCAGTATTTT	CASNLAGLTDTQYF
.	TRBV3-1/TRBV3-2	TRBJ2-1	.	TGTGCCAGCAGCCAAGACGGGGACTGGGGGAGCTACAATGAGCAGTTCTTC	CASSQDGDWGSYNEQFF
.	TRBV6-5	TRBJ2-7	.	TGTGCCAGCAGTTACTCGGGCAGCCTCTCCTACGAGCAGTACTTC	CASSYSGSLSYEQYF
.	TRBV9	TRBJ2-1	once	TGTGCCAGCAGCGTAGTAAGCGGGTATAGCTCCTACAATGAGCAGTTCTTC	CASSVVSGYSSYNEQFF
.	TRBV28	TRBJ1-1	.	TGTGCCAGCACAGGGGTGACTGAAGCTTTCTTT	CASTGVTEAFF
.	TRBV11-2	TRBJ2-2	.	TGTGCCAGCAGCATCCGGCGGCTGACCGGGGAGCTGTTTTTT	CASSIRRLTGELFF
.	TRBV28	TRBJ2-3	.	TGTGCCAGCAGTTTACCGTACGGGAATACGCAGTATTTT	CASSLPYGNTQYF
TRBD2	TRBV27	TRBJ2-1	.	TGTGCCAGCCTTAGCGGGAGGGGGGGGAATGAGCAGTTCTTC	CASLSGRGGNEQFF